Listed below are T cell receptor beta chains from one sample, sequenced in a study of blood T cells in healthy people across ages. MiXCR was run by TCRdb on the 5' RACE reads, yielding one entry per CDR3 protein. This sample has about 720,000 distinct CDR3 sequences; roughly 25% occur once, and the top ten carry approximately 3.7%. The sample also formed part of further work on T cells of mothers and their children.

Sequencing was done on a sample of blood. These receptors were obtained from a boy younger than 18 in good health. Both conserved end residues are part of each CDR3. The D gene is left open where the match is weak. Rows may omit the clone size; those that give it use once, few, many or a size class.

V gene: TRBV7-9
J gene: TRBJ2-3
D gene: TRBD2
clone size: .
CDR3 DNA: TGTGCCAGCAGCCCCCCTAGCGGGACGGCCCCCACAGATACGCAGTATTTT
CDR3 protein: CASSPPSGTAPTDTQYF

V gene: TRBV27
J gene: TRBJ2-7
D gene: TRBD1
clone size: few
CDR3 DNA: TGTGCCAGCAGTTCCAGGGAGGAGATAAACAGGGGGCGGTACGAGCAGTACTTC
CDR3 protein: CASSSREEINRGRYEQYF

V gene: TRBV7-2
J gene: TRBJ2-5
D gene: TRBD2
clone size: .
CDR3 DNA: TGTGCCAGCAGCTTAGGTTTCCTGGGACTAGCGGGAGGCCAAGAGACCCAGTACTTC
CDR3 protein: CASSLGFLGLAGGQETQYF

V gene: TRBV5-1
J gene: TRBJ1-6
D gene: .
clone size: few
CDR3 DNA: TGCGCCAGCAGCTTGGGGCAGGAAGATTCACCCCTCCACTTT
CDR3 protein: CASSLGQEDSPLHF

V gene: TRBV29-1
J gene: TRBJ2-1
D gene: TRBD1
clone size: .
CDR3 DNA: TGCAGCGTTGTCAGGGGGAGCTCCTACAATGAGCAGTTCTTC
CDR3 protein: CSVVRGSSYNEQFF

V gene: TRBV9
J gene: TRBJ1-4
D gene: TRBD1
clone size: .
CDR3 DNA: TGTGCCAGCAGCGACAGATCCGGGACAGCACTTGAAAAACTGTTTTTT
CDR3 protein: CASSDRSGTALEKLFF

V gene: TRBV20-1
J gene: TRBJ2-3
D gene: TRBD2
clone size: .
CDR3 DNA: TGCAGTGCTTCCGGGACTAGCGGGATATACACAGATACGCAGTATTTT
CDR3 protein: CSASGTSGIYTDTQYF

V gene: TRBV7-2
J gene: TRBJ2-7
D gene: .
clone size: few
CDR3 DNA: TGTGCCAGCAGCTTCACCCTTTGGACGGCACGGAGGTACTTC
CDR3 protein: CASSFTLWTARRYF

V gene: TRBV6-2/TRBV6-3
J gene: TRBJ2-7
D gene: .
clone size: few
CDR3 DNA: TGTGCCAGCACCTGGCGGGGTCACGAGCAGTACTTC
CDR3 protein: CASTWRGHEQYF

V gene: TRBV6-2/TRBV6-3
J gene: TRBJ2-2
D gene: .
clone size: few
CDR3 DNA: TGTGCCAGCACAAATACCCTCACCGGGGAGCTGTTTTTT
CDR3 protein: CASTNTLTGELFF